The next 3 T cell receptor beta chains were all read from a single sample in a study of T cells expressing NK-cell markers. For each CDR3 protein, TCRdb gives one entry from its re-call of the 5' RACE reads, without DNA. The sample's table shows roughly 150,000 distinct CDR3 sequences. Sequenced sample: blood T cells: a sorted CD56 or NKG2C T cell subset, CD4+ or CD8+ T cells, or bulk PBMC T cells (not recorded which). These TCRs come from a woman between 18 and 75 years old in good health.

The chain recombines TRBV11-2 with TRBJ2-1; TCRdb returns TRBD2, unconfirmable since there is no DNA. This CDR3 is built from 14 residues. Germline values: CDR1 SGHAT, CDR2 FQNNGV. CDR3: CASIRLAGYNEQFF.

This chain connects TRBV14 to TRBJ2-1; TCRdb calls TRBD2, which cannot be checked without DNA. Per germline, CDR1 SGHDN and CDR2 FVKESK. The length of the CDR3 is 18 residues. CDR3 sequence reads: CASSQATRLAGVYNEQFF.

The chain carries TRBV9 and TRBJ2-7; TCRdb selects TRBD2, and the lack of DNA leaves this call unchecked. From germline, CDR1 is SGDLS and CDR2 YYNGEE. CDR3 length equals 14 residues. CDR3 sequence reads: CASSRETRSYEQYF.